These 31 T cell receptor beta chains share one sample of origin, sequenced in a study of neurological immune-mediated disorders. Time point reported: longitudinal time-point 1 (baseline). TCRdb passed the 5' RACE reads through MiXCR, listing each CDR3 protein once. The data show approximately 37,000 distinct CDR3 sequences, 3% to 3.5% seen once. The sequenced sample consisted of PBMCs. Source of these receptors: a woman in her sixties or seventies with multiple sclerosis.

This clonotype was recorded many times. This rearrangement joins TRBV6-1 to TRBJ2-2; TRBD2 matches 7 bases. The V and J ends lost 3 bases and 7 bases, in that order; junction bases with no gene match: 5. The CDR3 contains 14 residues. Germline CDR1 reads MNHNS; CDR2 reads SASEGT. CDR3 coding DNA: TGTGCCAGCAGTGACCTGGGGGGGAACGGGGAGCTGTTTTTT. Protein sequence: CASSDLGGNGELFF.

The chain joins TRBV5-1 to TRBJ2-1, with TRBD2 matching over 8 bases. The CDR3 covers 14 residues. Germline V gene lookup returns CDR1 SGHRS and CDR2 YFSETQ. The V and J ends lost 4 bases and 4 bases, in that order; junction bases with no gene match: 4. CDR3 in amino acids: CASSQGLGYNEQFF. As DNA, the CDR3 is TGCGCCAGCAGCCAGGGACTAGGGTACAATGAGCAGTTCTTC.

This clonotype was seen repeatedly, ten times or more. The chain combines TRBV2 with TRBJ1-5; D is uncertain. The CDR3 covers 14 residues. From germline, CDR1 is SNHLY and CDR2 FYNNEI. With 8 bases removed from V and 6 bases from J, the gap between germline ends came to 17 bases. CDR3 residues: CASRGPLPGQPQHF. The CDR3 nucleotides read TGTGCCAGCCGTGGACCCCTCCCTGGTCAGCCCCAGCATTTT.

This clonotype has a count of ten or more. V is TRBV13 and J is TRBJ2-5; no clear D. CDR3 length equals 13 residues. Germline CDR1 is PRHDT and CDR2 is FYEKMQ (reference sequence). Trimming took 2 bases from V and 7 from J, leaving 11 bases between them. CDR3: CASSLSILGTQYF. DNA of the CDR3: TGTGCCAGCAGCTTATCCATCCTAGGGACCCAGTACTTC. The full variable domain, in which reference TRBV13 and TRBJ2-5 provide the parts outside the CDR3, is AAGVIQSPRHLIKEKRETATLKCYPIPRHDTVYWYQQGPGQDPQFLISFYEKMQSDKGSIPDRFSAQQFSDYHSELNMSSLELGDSALYFCASSLSILGTQYFGPGTRLLVL.

This clonotype appeared many times. The chain is built from TRBV5-1 and TRBJ1-1; D possibly corresponds to TRBD1 (5 bases). The V end was cut by 2 bases, the J end by 1 base, with 12 bases between. Per the germline V gene, CDR1 is SGHRS and CDR2 is YFSETQ. This CDR3 has 15 residues. CDR3 amino acids: CASSFSGGENTEAFF. CDR3 in DNA: TGCGCCAGCAGCTTCTCCGGGGGAGAGAACACTGAAGCTTTCTTT.

This clonotype is medium-sized in the sample. The chain uses TRBV5-1 and TRBJ1-4; D remains ambiguous. Germline V gene data show CDR1 as SGHRS and CDR2 as YFSETQ. V lost 0 bases, J lost 0 bases, and 3 bases lay in between. This CDR3 comprises 14 residues. The CDR3 region has the DNA TGCGCCAGCAGCTTGGTTCCAACTAATGAAAAACTGTTTTTT. This encodes CASSLVPTNEKLFF.

This clonotype has a count of ten or more. V usage is TRBV27 and J usage is TRBJ2-3; unclear D gene. The V end was cut by 3 bases, the J end by 0 bases, with 16 bases between. Germline values: CDR1 MNHEY, CDR2 SMNVEV (reference sequence). CDR3 length: 17 residues. The CDR3 nucleotides read TGTGCCAGCAGTTTGTGGCCGAGGAGAAGTAGCACAGATACGCAGTATTTT. This encodes CASSLWPRRSSTDTQYF.

This clonotype was counted at least ten times. The J gene is TRBJ2-1, the V gene TRBV20-1; D may be TRBD2 (5 bases). The CDR3 is 14 amino acids. Germline lookup yields CDR1 DFQATT and CDR2 SNEGSKA (reference sequence). V dropped 1 base and J dropped 0 bases, with 7 bases sitting between them. The CDR3 nucleotides are TGCAGTGCTAGAGCGGGGAGCTCCTACAATGAGCAGTTCTTC. Protein product: CSARAGSSYNEQFF.

This clonotype was detected many times. This chain uses TRBV7-2 with TRBJ2-5; 10 bases are a match to TRBD2. Losses at the gene ends were 5 bases for V and 2 bases for J; bases not matched to a gene: 11. The CDR3 is made up of 17 amino acids. The germline V gene has CDR1 SGHTA and CDR2 FQGNSA. The CDR3 spells CASSPRISGGSQETQYF. For the CDR3, the DNA is TGTGCCAGCAGCCCCCGGATTAGCGGGGGGTCTCAAGAGACCCAGTACTTC.

The chain carries TRBV7-2 and TRBJ2-2; D remains unclear. Per the germline V gene, CDR1 is SGHTA and CDR2 is FQGNSA. This CDR3 is 13 amino acids long. V dropped 4 bases and J dropped 8 bases, with 11 bases sitting between them. CDR3: CASSSSLMGELFF. DNA of the CDR3: TGTGCCAGCAGCTCGAGCTTGATGGGGGAGCTGTTTTTT.

DNA for the CDR3: TGTGCCAGCTCACCGAAAAATCTACGGTACTTC. Its translation is CASSPKNLRYF. V and J are TRBV18 and TRBJ2-7; D is uncertain. The germline V and J ends were trimmed by 3 bases and 12 bases, with 12 bases remaining between them. Looked up from germline, CDR1 is KGHSH and CDR2 is LQKENI. There are 11 residues in the CDR3.

The chain carries TRBV20-1 and TRBJ1-5; 9 bases match TRBD1. Germline V gene sequence: CDR1 DFQATT, CDR2 SNEGSKA (reference sequence). This CDR3 region has 14 residues. V lost 3 bases and J lost 6; bases outside the gene matches: 6. The CDR3 nucleotides read TGCAGTGCTAGCCGGACAGGGGAGACTCAGCCCCAGCATTTT. Protein sequence: CSASRTGETQPQHF.

This clonotype was counted many times. The chain uses TRBV5-1 and TRBJ2-7; tentative D call: TRBD1 (5 bases). The CDR3 is 15 residues long. Germline CDR1 reads SGHRS; CDR2 reads YFSETQ. V gave up 4 bases and J gave up 5 bases, with 19 bases separating them. In DNA, the CDR3 is TGCGCCAGCAGCCACGAACAGGTTGGGAAGGACGAGCAGTACTTC. This gives the protein CASSHEQVGKDEQYF.

This clonotype was recorded at least ten times. V is TRBV6-2 or TRBV6-3 and J is TRBJ1-1; TRBD1 agrees at 9 bases. With V trimmed by 6 bases and J by 5 bases, 16 bases remained unmatched. The CDR3 extends over 17 amino acids. The germline CDR1 and CDR2 sequences are MNHEY and SVGEGT. The chain's CDR3 is CASRPPRSTGGRTEAFF. CDR3 in DNA: TGTGCCAGCAGACCCCCCCGCAGTACAGGGGGCAGAACTGAAGCTTTCTTT.

This clonotype was detected ten times or more. The rearrangement links TRBV20-1 to TRBJ2-7, with TRBD1 matching over 7 bases. The CDR3 contains 13 residues. The trim removed 2 bases at V and 3 bases at J, leaving 4 bases unmatched. The germline V gene has CDR1 DFQATT and CDR2 SNEGSKA (reference sequence). The chain's CDR3 is CSARSGTDYEQYF. In DNA, the CDR3 is TGCAGTGCTAGATCCGGGACAGACTACGAGCAGTACTTC.

This clonotype was picked up a small number of times. One end of the junction is discordant with germline, which a read error may explain. The gene calls are TRBV6-6 and TRBJ1-5; TRBD1 might be the D (6 bases). The CDR3 totals 14 residues. CDR1 MNHNY and CDR2 SVGAGI come from the germline V gene (reference sequence). In DNA form, the CDR3 reads TGTGCCACCAGGATGGACAGTAGCAATAAGACCCAGAATTTT. Translation: CATRMDSSNKTQNF.

This clonotype was detected many times. The genes are TRBV5-5 and TRBJ2-6; D possibly corresponds to TRBD1 (6 bases). V lost 3 bases to trimming and J lost 0 bases, with 13 bases between them. The CDR3 runs 17 residues. Germline assignment: CDR1 SGHKS and CDR2 YYEKEE (reference sequence). CDR3 in amino acids: CASSWTVPGSGANVLTF. The CDR3 DNA reads TGTGCCAGCAGCTGGACAGTCCCTGGCTCTGGGGCCAACGTCCTGACTTTC.

The sample holds many counts of this clonotype. The chain links TRBV5-1 to TRBJ1-1, with D uncertain. Germline loops: CDR1 SGHRS, CDR2 YFSETQ. V was cut by 1 base and J by 5 bases, with 6 bases left in between. The CDR3 spans 12 residues. CDR3: CASSLLGTEAFF. CDR3 DNA: TGCGCCAGCAGCTTGTTGGGTACTGAAGCTTTCTTT.

This clonotype showed up many times. CDR3 nucleotide sequence: TGCGCCAGCAGCCAATTGGGACTAGCGGATACAGATACGCAGTATTTT. It is translated as CASSQLGLADTDTQYF. The rearrangement links TRBV4-1 to TRBJ2-3; 11 bases match TRBD2. The trim removed 2 bases at V and 3 bases at J, leaving 4 bases unmatched. This CDR3 contains 16 residues. CDR1 is MGHRA and CDR2 is YSYEKL in the germline V gene.

This clonotype was counted ten times or more. The chain has TRBV18 and TRBJ1-5; D is ambiguous. V lost 3 bases and J 4 bases, leaving 16 bases between the germline ends. Germline lookup yields CDR1 KGHSH and CDR2 LQKENI. This CDR3 contains 16 residues. CDR3 DNA: TGTGCCAGCTCACCGTCGGCAGATACTCTGAATCAGCCCCAGCATTTT. This codes for CASSPSADTLNQPQHF.

This clonotype is medium-sized by share. This CDR3 reads CASSQDGYEQYF. For the CDR3, the DNA is TGTGCCAGCAGCCAAGATGGGTACGAGCAGTACTTC. The J gene is TRBJ2-7, the V gene TRBV4-2; D gene unclear. V lost 0 bases to trimming and J lost 4 bases, with 4 bases between them. Germline V lookup: CDR1 LGHNA, CDR2 YNFKEQ. This CDR3 has 12 residues.

This clonotype has at least ten counts. The chain uses TRBV29-1 and TRBJ1-2, with unresolved D. V was trimmed by 0 bases and J by 2 bases, leaving 10 bases between them. Looked up from germline, CDR1 is SQVTM and CDR2 is ANQGSEA. The CDR3 extends over 14 amino acids. The DNA of the CDR3 is TGCAGCGTTGAAGATCTTCAGGAAAACTATGGCTACACCTTC. Translated: CSVEDLQENYGYTF.

This clonotype came up many times. The chain uses TRBV20-1 and TRBJ2-7, with 7 bases aligning to TRBD1. Germline V CDR1 and CDR2: DFQATT, SNEGSKA (reference sequence). This CDR3 spans 13 amino acids. The V segment lost 5 bases and the J segment 3 bases; nucleotides outside the gene matches: 7. This CDR3 is CSAARGTVYEQYF. In DNA form, the CDR3 reads TGCAGTGCTGCCAGAGGGACAGTCTACGAGCAGTACTTC.

This clonotype was seen repeatedly, ten times or more. This sequence joins TRBV20-1 and TRBJ2-2; 7 nucleotides match TRBD2. The trim removed 3 bases at V and 5 bases at J, leaving 6 bases unmatched. Germline CDR1 reads DFQATT; CDR2 reads SNEGSKA (reference sequence). This CDR3 has 14 residues. The CDR3 coding sequence is TGCAGTGCTAGTCTCCAGGGAGGGACCGGGGAGCTGTTTTTT. Its translation: CSASLQGGTGELFF.

This clonotype was observed at least ten times. The chain has TRBV20-1 and TRBJ1-5; 8 bases align to TRBD1. Germline assignment: CDR1 DFQATT and CDR2 SNEGSKA (reference sequence). Unmatched junction bases numbered 6, after V lost 6 bases and J lost 2 bases. The length of the CDR3 is 14 residues. The CDR3 nucleotides read TGCAGTGCCGTGCCGGGACAGGGCAATCAGCCCCAGCATTTT. Protein sequence: CSAVPGQGNQPQHF.

This clonotype was observed at least ten times. The rearrangement joins TRBV15 to TRBJ2-7; tentatively, D is TRBD2 (6 bases). Trimming stripped 5 bases from V and 3 bases from J, with 17 bases between. Germline CDR1 and CDR2: LNHNV and YYDKDF (reference sequence). The CDR3 totals 15 residues. CDR3 bases: TGTGCCACCAGCCCTGGAGGGCCCTCCAGCTACGAGCAGTACTTC. Its translation: CATSPGGPSSYEQYF.

This clonotype was recorded many times. The J gene is TRBJ2-3, the V gene TRBV18, with 8 bases matching TRBD1. Germline V gene lookup returns CDR1 KGHSH and CDR2 LQKENI. The junction had 9 bases not matched to a gene; V was cut back by 6 bases and J by 4 bases. This CDR3 comprises 15 residues. CDR3 nucleotides: TGTGCCAGCTCGACAATACAGGGGGTAGCAGATACGCAGTATTTT. Protein sequence: CASSTIQGVADTQYF.

At least ten counts were recorded for this clonotype. This chain's CDR3 is CASSRQGAYEQYF. Written as DNA, the CDR3 is TGTGCCAGCAGCCGCCAGGGCGCCTACGAGCAGTACTTC. The rearrangement links TRBV7-6 to TRBJ2-7, with D possibly being TRBD1 (5 bases). The CDR3 extends over 13 amino acids. V shed 5 bases and J shed 2 bases, with 10 bases lying between them. The germline V gene encodes CDR1 SGHVS and CDR2 FNYEAQ.

In this sample, this clonotype turned up many times. The chain joins TRBV20-1 to TRBJ1-1, with a possible D match to TRBD1 (5 bases). V was cut by 3 bases and J by 2 bases, with 10 bases left in between. The CDR3 sequence is 13 residues long. The germline V gene has CDR1 DFQATT and CDR2 SNEGSKA (reference sequence). In DNA, the CDR3 is TGCAGTGCTAGTTTTGGGGCTAACACTGAAGCTTTCTTT. It translates to CSASFGANTEAFF.

This clonotype has ten or more counts. The J gene is TRBJ2-2, the V gene TRBV5-5; 7 positions agree with TRBD1. Per the germline V gene, CDR1 is SGHKS and CDR2 is YYEKEE (reference sequence). V was pared by 4 bases and J by 3 bases, with 6 bases of the junction left unmatched. This CDR3 has 15 amino acids. In DNA form, the CDR3 reads TGTGCCAGCAGCATAACCGGGACAGACACCGGGGAGCTGTTTTTT. Encoded protein: CASSITGTDTGELFF.

This clonotype has a count of ten or more. The J gene is TRBJ2-7, the V gene TRBV10-3; tentatively, D is TRBD2 (5 bases). Trimming cost V 0 bases and J 5 bases, with 20 bases left between them. Germline V gene lookup returns CDR1 ENHRY and CDR2 SYGVKD. There are 17 residues in the CDR3. The CDR3 is CAISESAGGRVRHEQYF. For the CDR3, the DNA is TGTGCCATCAGTGAGTCGGCCGGAGGAAGGGTTAGACACGAGCAGTACTTC.